The sequence of this T cell receptor (beta chain) was determined in a study of blood T cells in healthy people across ages. The study's findings and limits: Roughly linearly, TCR beta diversity per million T cells fell as age increased.

About this clonotype: Antigen unknown.

A sample-barcoded 5' primer and a J-beta primer mix were used in a second PCR of about 6 to 11 cycles. With 12 random nucleotides, a template-switch adaptor tagged each individual cDNA molecule. Sequencing of every sample gave 2.5 million or more CDR3-containing paired-end reads. Using its own MiXCR run on the 5' RACE reads, TCRdb lists one record per CDR3 protein. The sample has hundreds of thousands of distinct CDR3 sequences, 35% to 45% seen once; the top ten hold 20% to 25%. Trimming removed 3 bases from V and 1 base from J; junction bases left unmatched: 0. The CDR3 extends over 15 amino acids. Looked up from germline, CDR1 is DFQATT and CDR2 is SNEGSKA (reference sequence).

The receptor comes from a woman between 55 and 75 years old in good health. The rearrangement links TRBV20-1 to TRBJ2-1; 13 positions agree with TRBD2. The sample taken for sequencing was blood. For the CDR3, the DNA is TGCAGTGCTAGGACTAGCGGGAGGTCCTACAATGAGCAGTTCTTC. Amino acid sequence: CSARTSGRSYNEQFF.